This T cell receptor (beta chain) emerged from a study of cytomegalovirus exposure and HLA in healthy donors. Worth noting for this clone: Antigen: not known.

CDR3 size: 14 residues. In germline, CDR1 is WNHNN, CDR2 SYGVQD (reference sequence). Between the trimmed V and J ends, which lost 2 bases and 10 bases, there was a span of 14 bases. Broader study findings: Sequencing depth roughly uniform across donors was assumed in presence/absence analyses. With DRB1 most and HLA-C fewest, TCR association rates differed between HLA loci in a later analysis. Earlier findings revealed that most TCR beta V segments proved productive either about 90% or about 30% of the time. The authors reported that TCR beta sequences could predict HLA-A and HLA-B alleles. These predictions were accurate for most subjects in the first cohort.

The PCR had 60 Vbeta and 13 Jbeta primers. Only in-frame clones appear in the TCRdb table, and some are missing; sequencing was by immunoSEQ multiplex PCR. The sample lists approximately 170,000 clones, less than 80% seen once, with about 3.2% in the top ten. The sequenced material came from PBMCs. The TCR comes from a middle-aged man in good health and CMV-seronegative. J is TRBJ1-4 and V is TRBV10-1; no firm D call. The CDR3 DNA reads as TGCGCCAGCAGTGAGGGGCAGCCCCAAGGAAAACTGTTTTTT. Its translation is CASSEGQPQGKLFF.